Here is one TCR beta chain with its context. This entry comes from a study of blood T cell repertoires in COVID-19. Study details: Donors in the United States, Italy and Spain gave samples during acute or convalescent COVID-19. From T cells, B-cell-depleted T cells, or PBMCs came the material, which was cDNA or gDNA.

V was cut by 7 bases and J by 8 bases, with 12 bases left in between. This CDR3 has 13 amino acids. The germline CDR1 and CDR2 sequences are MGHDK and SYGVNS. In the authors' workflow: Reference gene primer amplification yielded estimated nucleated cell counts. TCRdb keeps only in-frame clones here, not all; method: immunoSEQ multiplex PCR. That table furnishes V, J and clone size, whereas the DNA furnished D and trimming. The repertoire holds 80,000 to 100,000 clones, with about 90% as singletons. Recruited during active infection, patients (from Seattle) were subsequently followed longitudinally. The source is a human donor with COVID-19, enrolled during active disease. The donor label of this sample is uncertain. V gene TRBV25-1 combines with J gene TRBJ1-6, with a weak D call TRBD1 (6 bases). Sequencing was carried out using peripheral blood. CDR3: CASTQGMDSPLHF. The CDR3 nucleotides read TGTGCCAGCACACAGGGAATGGATTCACCCCTCCACTTT.